This section outlines one TCR beta chain sequence together with its context. Its cognate antigen is unknown. This specimen belongs to a study of shared clonotypes between healthy human individuals. Study context: Sampling drew on donors who were two women and three men aged 18 to 49.

The CDR3 sequence is 15 residues long. Per the germline V gene, CDR1 is MNHEY and CDR2 is SVGAGI. V shed 0 bases and J shed 0 bases, with 9 bases lying between them. Study results and limitations: Memory subsets had estimated richness that was generally smaller than that of naive subsets.

Each sample came from a Caucasian adult donor living in Nashville, Tennessee. TCRdb's copy holds only in-frame clones and misses some; the assay was immunoSEQ multiplex PCR. The sample yields a few million clones, approximately 94% seen once. This chain uses TRBV6-5 with TRBJ2-7; no definite D call. Sequencing was performed on naive CD4+ T cells sorted from blood. Subset denoted: CD45RA+ positively selected. This receptor was identified in a man between 18 and 35 years old in good health. CDR3 sequence (DNA): TGTGCCAGCAGTTACTCGCATGCGAGCTCCTACGAGCAGTACTTC. Translated: CASSYSHASSYEQYF.